These T cell receptor beta chains were read from a single sample in a study of response to subunit inactivated influenza vaccine. Each CDR3 protein is one row after TCRdb ran MiXCR on the RT-PCR reads. The sample has a few hundred thousand distinct CDR3 sequences; approximately 15% are singletons. The sequenced sample was PBMCs from blood, obtained about 12 days after vaccination. The receptors shown here come from a man aged 50 to 60 who received an inactivated influenza vaccine. Each CDR3 is given with its conserved first and last residue. The D gene is left open where the match is weak. Only part of the rows carry a size: once, few, many, or a class if the clone is expanded.

D gene	J gene	V gene	clone size	CDR3 protein	CDR3 DNA
-	TRBJ2-7	TRBV6-5	-	CASSYGAQRGYEQYF	TGTGCCAGCAGTTATGGGGCCCAAAGAGGCTACGAGCAGTACTTC
TRBD2	TRBJ2-1	TRBV10-3	-	CATAGLAVHNEQFF	TGTGCCACCGCGGGACTAGCGGTACACAATGAGCAGTTCTTC
-	TRBJ1-1	TRBV4-2	many	CASSQPGQQKGAFF	TGTGCCAGCAGCCAACCGGGGCAGCAGAAAGGGGCTTTCTTT
TRBD2	TRBJ2-3	TRBV29-1	many	CSGLAGALSTDTQYF	TGCAGCGGGTTAGCGGGGGCCTTGAGCACAGATACGCAGTATTTT
-	TRBJ2-7	TRBV7-2	-	CASSLLDVPTYEQYF	TGTGCCAGCAGCTTACTTGACGTACCTACCTACGAGCAGTACTTC
-	TRBJ1-2	TRBV6-2/TRBV6-3	-	CASSYSGLNYGYTF	TGTGCCAGCAGTTACTCAGGGCTTAACTATGGCTACACCTTC
TRBD2	TRBJ2-5	TRBV20-1	-	CSAGLAAQETQYF	TGCAGTGCAGGACTAGCGGCACAAGAGACCCAGTACTTC
-	TRBJ2-2	TRBV7-9	few	CASSLYGELFF	TGTGCCAGCAGCTTATATGGGGAGCTGTTTTTT
-	TRBJ2-2	TRBV29-1	many	CSGRSTGELFF	TGCAGCGGAAGGAGCACCGGGGAGCTGTTTTTT
-	TRBJ2-7	TRBV29-1	-	CSVVFGPYEQYF	TGCAGCGTTGTTTTTGGGCCCTACGAGCAGTACTTC
-	TRBJ2-2	TRBV5-1	few	CASSKQGSDGAGELFF	TGCGCCAGCAGCAAGCAGGGGTCGGATGGAGCCGGGGAGCTGTTTTTT
-	TRBJ2-5	TRBV5-1	-	CDSSLDGRKETQYF	TGCGACAGCAGCTTGGACGGCAGGAAAGAGACCCAGTACTTC
-	TRBJ2-1	TRBV4-1	many	CASSQEPSSYNEQFF	TGCGCCAGCAGCCAAGAACCCAGCTCCTACAATGAGCAGTTCTTC
TRBD2	TRBJ2-1	TRBV6-1	few	CASRNRTSGRVIWYNEQFF	TGTGCCAGCAGAAATCGGACTAGCGGGAGGGTAATCTGGTACAATGAGCAGTTCTTC
TRBD1	TRBJ1-1	TRBV5-1	many	CASSRGTENTEAFF	TGCGCCAGCAGCAGAGGGACAGAGAACACTGAAGCTTTCTTT
-	TRBJ2-2	TRBV20-1	-	CSASPGGLTNTGELFF	TGCAGTGCTAGCCCCGGGGGGCTAACTAACACCGGGGAGCTGTTTTTT
-	TRBJ2-7	TRBV7-9	few	CASSFTPYEQYF	TGTGCCAGCAGCTTCACTCCCTACGAGCAGTACTTC
TRBD2	TRBJ2-5	TRBV5-1	-	CASSVGTSEQTQYF	TGCGCCAGCAGCGTTGGGACTAGCGAACAGACCCAGTACTTC
TRBD2	TRBJ2-3	TRBV2	few	CASRGTSGGADTQYF	TGTGCCAGCAGGGGGACTAGCGGGGGGGCGGATACGCAGTATTTT
-	TRBJ1-5	TRBV12-3/TRBV12-4	-	CASTLQGSGNQPQHF	TGTGCCAGCACACTACAGGGTTCGGGCAATCAGCCCCAGCATTTT
TRBD2	TRBJ2-1	TRBV11-2	-	CASSFQGVASGGTYNEQFF	TGTGCCAGCAGCTTCCAAGGTGTGGCTAGCGGGGGAACCTACAATGAGCAGTTCTTC
-	TRBJ2-1	TRBV5-1	-	CASSLESPAYNEQFF	TGCGCCAGCAGCTTGGAATCACCAGCCTACAATGAGCAGTTCTTC
TRBD2	TRBJ2-3	TRBV18	-	CASSPLPLAGVSDTQYF	TGTGCCAGCTCACCACTGCCACTAGCGGGGGTGTCAGATACGCAGTATTTT
-	TRBJ2-7	TRBV2	few	CASSTGFSSYEQYF	TGTGCCAGCAGTACAGGGTTCAGCTCCTACGAGCAGTACTTC
-	TRBJ2-7	TRBV2	many	CASSEVYEQYF	TGTGCCAGCAGTGAAGTCTACGAGCAGTACTTC
-	TRBJ2-1	TRBV27	many	CASSLLGDNEQFF	TGTGCCAGCAGTTTATTGGGTGACAATGAGCAGTTCTTC
TRBD1	TRBJ1-2	TRBV6-1	few	CASSKAQDRVYYGYTF	TGTGCCAGCAGCAAGGCCCAGGACAGGGTGTACTATGGCTACACCTTC
-	TRBJ2-5	TRBV30	-	CAWRPGLQGETQYF	TGTGCCTGGAGGCCGGGACTGCAAGGAGAGACCCAGTACTTC
TRBD2	TRBJ2-3	TRBV7-3	-	CASSLNLAGTDTQYF	TGTGCCAGCAGCTTAAATCTAGCGGGGACAGATACGCAGTATTTT
-	TRBJ2-1	TRBV2	-	CASSEALAVYGEQFF	TGTGCCAGCAGTGAAGCATTAGCGGTGTATGGGGAGCAGTTCTTC
-	TRBJ2-5	TRBV11-2	-	CASSRLDRFGETQYF	TGTGCCAGCAGCCGACTGGACCGCTTCGGGGAGACCCAGTACTTC
TRBD1	TRBJ2-2	TRBV29-1	-	CSGRSGTANTGELFF	TGCAGCGGCCGCTCCGGGACAGCGAACACCGGGGAGCTGTTTTTT
-	TRBJ2-7	TRBV6-2/TRBV6-3	many	CASSYTSSASYEQYF	TGTGCCAGCAGTTATACATCTAGCGCCTCCTACGAGCAGTACTTC
-	TRBJ1-2	TRBV20-1	-	CSALRDLYGYTF	TGCAGTGCTCTCCGGGACCTTTATGGCTACACCTTC
TRBD1	TRBJ2-1	TRBV6-2/TRBV6-3	few	CASSPSGTGTNEQFF	TGTGCCAGCAGCCCATCCGGGACAGGGACCAATGAGCAGTTCTTC
-	TRBJ1-1	TRBV7-2	few	CASSSTRGNTEAFF	TGTGCCAGCAGCTCTACGCGGGGGAACACTGAAGCTTTCTTT
TRBD1	TRBJ2-7	TRBV28	few	CASSWGQGREQYF	TGTGCCAGCAGTTGGGGACAGGGACGCGAGCAGTACTTC
-	TRBJ2-1	TRBV7-2	-	CASSFQDSRSYNEQFF	TGTGCCAGCAGCTTCCAGGACAGCCGCTCCTACAATGAGCAGTTCTTC
-	TRBJ2-1	TRBV12-3/TRBV12-4	few	CASSPPGLHNEQFF	TGTGCCAGCAGTCCCCCAGGACTTCACAATGAGCAGTTCTTC
-	TRBJ1-1	TRBV28	many	CASSAGGMNTEAFF	TGTGCCAGCAGCGCTGGGGGGATGAACACTGAAGCTTTCTTT
-	TRBJ2-7	TRBV2	-	CASRGRGNSYEQYF	TGTGCCAGCAGGGGGAGGGGGAACTCCTACGAGCAGTACTTC
TRBD1	TRBJ2-4	TRBV18	-	CASSPFQGEIAKNIQYF	TGTGCCAGCTCACCATTCCAGGGGGAAATAGCCAAAAACATTCAGTACTTC
TRBD2	TRBJ2-1	TRBV14	few	CASSQDPPTSGRLRLLNEQFF	TGTGCCAGCAGCCAAGATCCCCCGACTAGCGGGAGGCTAAGACTCCTCAATGAGCAGTTCTTC
-	TRBJ1-2	TRBV27	-	CASSLRRTNYGYTF	TGTGCCAGCAGTCTACGACGGACGAACTATGGCTACACCTTC
TRBD2	TRBJ2-1	TRBV7-2	-	CASTTTSGINEQFF	TGTGCCAGCACCACGACTAGCGGGATCAATGAGCAGTTCTTC
TRBD2	TRBJ2-2	TRBV9	few	CASSTRGGQNTGELFF	TGTGCCAGCAGCACCCGCGGGGGGCAAAACACCGGGGAGCTGTTTTTT
-	TRBJ2-7	TRBV20-1	few	CSAGTSRQYF	TGCAGTGCCGGGACCTCCAGGCAGTACTTC
-	TRBJ1-1	TRBV28	many	CASSSSGGVPNTEAFF	TGTGCCAGCAGTTCAAGCGGGGGTGTCCCGAACACTGAAGCTTTCTTT
TRBD1	TRBJ2-7	TRBV29-1	-	CSVSLLDRSSYEQYF	TGCAGCGTTTCTCTCCTGGACAGGAGCTCCTACGAGCAGTACTTC
-	TRBJ2-7	TRBV11-1	few	CASSDRRLSYEQYF	TGTGCCAGCAGCGACCGACGACTCTCCTACGAGCAGTACTTC
-	TRBJ1-3	TRBV3-1	many	CASTKSDSGNTIYF	TGTGCCAGCACCAAGAGCGACTCTGGAAACACCATATATTTT
-	TRBJ2-1	TRBV5-5	few	CASSSRGSSYNEQFF	TGTGCCAGCAGTTCCCGGGGGTCATCCTACAATGAGCAGTTCTTC
TRBD2	TRBJ2-1	TRBV20-1	few	CSARVMAGGAEQFF	TGCAGTGCTAGAGTTATGGCGGGGGGTGCTGAGCAGTTCTTC